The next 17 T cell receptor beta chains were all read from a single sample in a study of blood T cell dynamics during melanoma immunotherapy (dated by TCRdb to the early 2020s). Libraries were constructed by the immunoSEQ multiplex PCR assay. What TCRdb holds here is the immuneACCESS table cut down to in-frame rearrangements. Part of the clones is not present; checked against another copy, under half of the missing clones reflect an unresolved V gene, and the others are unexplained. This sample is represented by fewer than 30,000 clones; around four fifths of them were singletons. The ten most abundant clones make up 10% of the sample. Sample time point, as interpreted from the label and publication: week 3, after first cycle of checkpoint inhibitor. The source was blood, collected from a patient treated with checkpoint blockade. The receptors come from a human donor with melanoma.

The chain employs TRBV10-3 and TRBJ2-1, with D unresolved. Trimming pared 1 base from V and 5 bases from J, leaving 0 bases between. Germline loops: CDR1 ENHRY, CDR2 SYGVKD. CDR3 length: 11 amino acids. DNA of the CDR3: TGTGCCATCAGTGAGTACAATGAGCAGTTCTTC. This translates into CAISEYNEQFF.

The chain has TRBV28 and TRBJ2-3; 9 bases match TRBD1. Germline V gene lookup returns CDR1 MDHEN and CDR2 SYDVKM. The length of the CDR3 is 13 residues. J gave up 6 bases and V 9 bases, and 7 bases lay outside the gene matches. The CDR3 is CASLGTGLDTQYF. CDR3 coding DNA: TGTGCCAGTTTGGGGACAGGGCTTGATACGCAGTATTTT.

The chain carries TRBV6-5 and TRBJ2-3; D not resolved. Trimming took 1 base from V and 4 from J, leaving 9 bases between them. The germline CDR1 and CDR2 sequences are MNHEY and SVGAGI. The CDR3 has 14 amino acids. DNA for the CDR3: TGTGCCAGCAGTTACTGGCAGACGCCAGATACGCAGTATTTT. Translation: CASSYWQTPDTQYF.

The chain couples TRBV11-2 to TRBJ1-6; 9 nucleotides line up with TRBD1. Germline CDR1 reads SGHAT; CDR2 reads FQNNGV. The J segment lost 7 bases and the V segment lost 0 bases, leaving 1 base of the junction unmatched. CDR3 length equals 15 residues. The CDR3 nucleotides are TGTGCCAGCAGCTTAGAAACAGGGGGCAATTCACCCCTCCACTTT. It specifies CASSLETGGNSPLHF.

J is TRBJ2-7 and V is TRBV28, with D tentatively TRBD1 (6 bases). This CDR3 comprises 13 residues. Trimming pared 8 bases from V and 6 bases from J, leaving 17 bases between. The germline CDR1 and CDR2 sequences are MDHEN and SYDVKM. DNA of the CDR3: TGTGCCAGCCTTAATTCGGCAGGGGCCGAGCAGTACTTC. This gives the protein CASLNSAGAEQYF.

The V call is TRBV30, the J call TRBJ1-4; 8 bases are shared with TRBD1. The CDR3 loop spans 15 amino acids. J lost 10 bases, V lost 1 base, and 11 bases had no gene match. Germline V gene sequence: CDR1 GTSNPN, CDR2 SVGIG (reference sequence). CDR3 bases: TGTGCCTGGAGTGCATCCGGGACAGGCGGGGGAAAACTGTTTTTT. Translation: CAWSASGTGGGKLFF.

The CDR3 coding sequence is TGTGCCAGCAGTTCGACAGGGGCGAACACTGAAGCTTTCTTT. As protein: CASSSTGANTEAFF. The chain has TRBV6-5 and TRBJ1-1; 8 bases line up with TRBD1. Germline assignment: CDR1 MNHEY and CDR2 SVGAGI. The CDR3 is 14 amino acids. The trim removed 4 bases at V and 1 base at J, leaving 2 bases unmatched.

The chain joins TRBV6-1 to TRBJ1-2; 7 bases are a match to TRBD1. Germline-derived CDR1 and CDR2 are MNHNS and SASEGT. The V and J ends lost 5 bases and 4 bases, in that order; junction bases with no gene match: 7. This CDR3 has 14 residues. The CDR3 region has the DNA TGTGCCAGCAGTCTCCAGACAGGGCCCTATGGCTACACCTTC. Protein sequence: CASSLQTGPYGYTF.

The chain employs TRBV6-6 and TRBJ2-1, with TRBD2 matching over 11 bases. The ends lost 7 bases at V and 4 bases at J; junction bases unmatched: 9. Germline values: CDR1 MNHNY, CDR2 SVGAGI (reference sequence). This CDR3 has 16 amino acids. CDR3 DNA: TGTGCCAGCACCACGACGACTAGCGGGACATACAATGAGCAGTTCTTC. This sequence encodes CASTTTTSGTYNEQFF.

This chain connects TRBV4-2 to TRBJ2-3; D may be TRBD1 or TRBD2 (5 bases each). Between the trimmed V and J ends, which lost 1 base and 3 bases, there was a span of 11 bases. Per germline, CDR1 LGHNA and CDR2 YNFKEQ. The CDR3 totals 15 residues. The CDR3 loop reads CASSQVQGRTDTQYF. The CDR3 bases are TGTGCCAGCAGCCAAGTCCAGGGACGGACAGATACGCAGTATTTT.

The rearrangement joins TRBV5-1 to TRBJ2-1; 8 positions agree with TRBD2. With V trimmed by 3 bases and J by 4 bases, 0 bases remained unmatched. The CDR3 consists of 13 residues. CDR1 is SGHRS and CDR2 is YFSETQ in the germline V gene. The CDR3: CASSSGGYNEQFF. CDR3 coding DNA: TGCGCCAGCAGCTCGGGGGGGTACAATGAGCAGTTCTTC. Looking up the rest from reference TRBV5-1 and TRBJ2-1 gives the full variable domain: KAGVTQTPRYLIKTRGQQVTLSCSPISGHRSVSWYQQTPGQGLQFLFEYFSETQRNKGNFPGRFSGRQFSNSRSEMNVSTLELGDSALYLCASSSGGYNEQFFGPGTRLTVL.

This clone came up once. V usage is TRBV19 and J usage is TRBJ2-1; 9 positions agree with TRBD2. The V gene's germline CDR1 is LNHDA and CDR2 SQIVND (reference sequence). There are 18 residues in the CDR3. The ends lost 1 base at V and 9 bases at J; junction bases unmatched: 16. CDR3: CASSIVLAGPGGPSEQFF. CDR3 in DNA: TGTGCCAGTAGTATAGTACTAGCGGGCCCGGGAGGGCCAAGTGAGCAGTTCTTC.

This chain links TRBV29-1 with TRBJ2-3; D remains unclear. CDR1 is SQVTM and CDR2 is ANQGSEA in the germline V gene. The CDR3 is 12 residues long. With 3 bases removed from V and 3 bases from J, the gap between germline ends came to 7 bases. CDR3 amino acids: CSVEPETDTQYF. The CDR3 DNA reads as TGCAGCGTTGAGCCAGAGACAGATACGCAGTATTTT.

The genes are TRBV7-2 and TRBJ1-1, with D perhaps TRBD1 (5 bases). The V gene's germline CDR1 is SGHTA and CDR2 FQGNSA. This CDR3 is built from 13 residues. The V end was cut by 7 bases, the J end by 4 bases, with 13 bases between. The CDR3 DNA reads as TGTGCCAGCATTCTCGGGCAGGGCACTGAAGCTTTCTTT. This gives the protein CASILGQGTEAFF.

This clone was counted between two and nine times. CDR3 sequence reads: CASSQVGSGTGKGHGYTF. DNA of the CDR3: TGTGCCAGCAGCCAAGTAGGATCCGGGACAGGAAAAGGACATGGCTACACCTTC. The rearrangement links TRBV4-2 to TRBJ1-2; the match to TRBD1 covers 8 bases. The trim removed 1 base at V and 6 bases at J, leaving 16 bases unmatched. There are 18 residues in the CDR3. CDR1 LGHNA and CDR2 YNFKEQ come from the germline V gene.

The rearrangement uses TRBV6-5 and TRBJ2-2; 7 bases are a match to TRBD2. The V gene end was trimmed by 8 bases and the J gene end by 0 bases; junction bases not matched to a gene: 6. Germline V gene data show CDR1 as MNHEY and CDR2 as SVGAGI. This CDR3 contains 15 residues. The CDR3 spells CASRGGGSNTGELFF. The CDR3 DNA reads TGTGCCAGCCGTGGCGGGGGATCGAACACCGGGGAGCTGTTTTTT.

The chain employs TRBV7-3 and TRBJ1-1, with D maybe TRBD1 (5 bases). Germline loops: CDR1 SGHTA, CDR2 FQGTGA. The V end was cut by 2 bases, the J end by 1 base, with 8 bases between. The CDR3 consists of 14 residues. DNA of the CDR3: TGTGCCAGCAGCTTACGGCAGGGGAACACTGAAGCTTTCTTT. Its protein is CASSLRQGNTEAFF.